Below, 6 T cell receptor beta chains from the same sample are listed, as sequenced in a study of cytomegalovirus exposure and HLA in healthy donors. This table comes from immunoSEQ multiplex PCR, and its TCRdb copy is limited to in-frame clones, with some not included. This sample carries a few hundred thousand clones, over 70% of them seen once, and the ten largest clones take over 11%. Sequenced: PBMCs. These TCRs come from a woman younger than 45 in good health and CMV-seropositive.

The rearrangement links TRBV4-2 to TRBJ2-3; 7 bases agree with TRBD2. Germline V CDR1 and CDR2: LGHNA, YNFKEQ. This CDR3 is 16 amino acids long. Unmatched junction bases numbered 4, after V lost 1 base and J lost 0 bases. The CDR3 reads CASSQAISGSTDTQYF. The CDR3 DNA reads TGTGCCAGCAGCCAAGCGATTAGCGGGAGCACAGATACGCAGTATTTT.

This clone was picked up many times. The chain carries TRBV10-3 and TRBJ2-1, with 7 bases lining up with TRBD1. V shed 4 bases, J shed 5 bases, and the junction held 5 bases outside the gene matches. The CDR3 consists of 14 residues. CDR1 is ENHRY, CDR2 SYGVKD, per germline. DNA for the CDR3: TGTGCCATCAGTGGAGACAGGGATAACAATGAGCAGTTCTTC. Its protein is CAISGDRDNNEQFF.

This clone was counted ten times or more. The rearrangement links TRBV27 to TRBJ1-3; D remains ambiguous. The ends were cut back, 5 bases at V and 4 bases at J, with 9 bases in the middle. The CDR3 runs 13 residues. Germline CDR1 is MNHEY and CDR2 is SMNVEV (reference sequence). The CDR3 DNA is TGTGCCAGCAGTCCCCTAGGGGGAAACACCATATATTTT. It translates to CASSPLGGNTIYF.

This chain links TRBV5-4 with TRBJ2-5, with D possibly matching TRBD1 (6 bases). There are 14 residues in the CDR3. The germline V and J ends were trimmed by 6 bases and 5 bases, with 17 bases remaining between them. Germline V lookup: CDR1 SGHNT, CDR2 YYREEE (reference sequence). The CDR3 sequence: CASTGRGFGETQYF. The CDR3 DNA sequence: TGTGCCAGCACGGGAAGGGGGTTCGGTGAGACCCAGTACTTC.

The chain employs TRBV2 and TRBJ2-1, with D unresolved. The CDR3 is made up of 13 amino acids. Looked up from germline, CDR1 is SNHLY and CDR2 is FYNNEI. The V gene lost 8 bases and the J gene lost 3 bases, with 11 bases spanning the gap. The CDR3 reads CASGQEDYNEQFF. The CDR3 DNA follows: TGTGCCAGCGGGCAGGAAGACTACAATGAGCAGTTCTTC.

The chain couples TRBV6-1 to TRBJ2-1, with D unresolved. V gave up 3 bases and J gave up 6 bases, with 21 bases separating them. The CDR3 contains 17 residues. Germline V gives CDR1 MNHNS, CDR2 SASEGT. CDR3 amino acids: CASSDPSPLSWVNEQFF. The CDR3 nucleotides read TGTGCCAGCAGTGATCCCTCTCCTTTATCCTGGGTCAATGAGCAGTTCTTC.